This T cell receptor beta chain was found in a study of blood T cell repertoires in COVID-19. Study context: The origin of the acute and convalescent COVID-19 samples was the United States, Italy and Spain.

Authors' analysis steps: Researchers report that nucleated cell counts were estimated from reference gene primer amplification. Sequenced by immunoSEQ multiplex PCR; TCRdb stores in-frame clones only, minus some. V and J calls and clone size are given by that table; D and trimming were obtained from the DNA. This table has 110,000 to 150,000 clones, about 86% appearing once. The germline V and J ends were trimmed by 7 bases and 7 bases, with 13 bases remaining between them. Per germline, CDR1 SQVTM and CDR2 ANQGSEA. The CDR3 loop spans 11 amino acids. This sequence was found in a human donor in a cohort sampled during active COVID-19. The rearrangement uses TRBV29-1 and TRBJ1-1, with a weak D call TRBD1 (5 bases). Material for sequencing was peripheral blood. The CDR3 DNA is TGCAGCGCGGTTGACAGTTATGAAGCTTTCTTT. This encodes CSAVDSYEAFF.